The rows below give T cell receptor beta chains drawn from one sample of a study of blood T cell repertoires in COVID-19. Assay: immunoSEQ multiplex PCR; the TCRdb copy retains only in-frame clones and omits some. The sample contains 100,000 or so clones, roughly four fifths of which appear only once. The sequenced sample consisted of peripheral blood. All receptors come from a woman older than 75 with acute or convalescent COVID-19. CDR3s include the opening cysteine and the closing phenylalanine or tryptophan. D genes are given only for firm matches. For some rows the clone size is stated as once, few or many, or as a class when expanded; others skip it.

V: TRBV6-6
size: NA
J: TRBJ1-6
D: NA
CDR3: CASRALSGGNSPLHF
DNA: TGTGCCAGCAGGGCCCTCTCAGGAGGTAATTCACCCCTCCACTTT

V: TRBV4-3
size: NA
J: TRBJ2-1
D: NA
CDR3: CAAAKIDGRGSYNEQFF
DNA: TGCGCAGCAGCCAAGATAGACGGGAGAGGCTCCTACAATGAGCAGTTCTTC

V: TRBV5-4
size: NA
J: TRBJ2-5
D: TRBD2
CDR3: CASSSSGRSQETQYF
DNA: TGTGCCAGCAGCTCTAGCGGGAGGTCCCAAGAGACCCAGTACTTC

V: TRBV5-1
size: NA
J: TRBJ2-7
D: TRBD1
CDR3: CASSLGQGGEQYF
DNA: TGCGCCAGCAGCTTGGGACAGGGTGGCGAGCAGTACTTC

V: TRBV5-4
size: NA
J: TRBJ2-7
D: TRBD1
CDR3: CASSLAGGSYEQYF
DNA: TGTGCCAGCAGCTTGGCAGGGGGTTCCTACGAGCAGTACTTC

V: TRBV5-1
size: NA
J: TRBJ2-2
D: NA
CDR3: CAAQDEKTGELFF
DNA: TGCGCCGCCCAGGATGAGAAAACCGGGGAGCTGTTTTTT

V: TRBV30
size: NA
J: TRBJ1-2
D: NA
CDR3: CAWKGIDSVSMGYTF
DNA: TGTGCCTGGAAAGGTATTGACTCTGTATCTATGGGCTACACCTTC

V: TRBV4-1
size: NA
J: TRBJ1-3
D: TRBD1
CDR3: CASSQPGTGGGNTIYF
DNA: TGCGCCAGCAGCCAACCCGGGACAGGGGGCGGAAACACCATATATTTT

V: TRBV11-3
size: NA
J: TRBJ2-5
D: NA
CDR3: CASSPTSQGARTTQYF
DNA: TGTGCCAGCAGCCCTACATCGCAGGGCGCCCGAACGACCCAGTACTTC

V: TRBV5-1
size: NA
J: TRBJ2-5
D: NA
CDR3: CASSLLTRSEETQYF
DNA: TGCGCCAGCAGCCTTCTGACTAGGAGTGAAGAGACCCAGTACTTC

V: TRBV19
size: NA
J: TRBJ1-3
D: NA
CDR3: CASSIDHDSSGNTIYF
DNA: TGTGCCAGTAGTATAGATCATGACAGCTCTGGAAACACCATATATTTT

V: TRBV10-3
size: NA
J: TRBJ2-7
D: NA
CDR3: CAIKLKEGENEQYF
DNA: TGTGCCATCAAACTGAAGGAGGGTGAGAACGAGCAGTACTTC

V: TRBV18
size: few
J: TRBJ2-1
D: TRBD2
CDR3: CASSLLTSGSSNEQFF
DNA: TGTGCCAGCTCACTCCTTACTAGCGGGAGTTCCAATGAGCAGTTCTTC

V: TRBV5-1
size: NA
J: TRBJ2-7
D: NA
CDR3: CASSPDSYEQYF
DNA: TGCGCCAGCAGCCCCGACAGCTACGAGCAGTACTTC

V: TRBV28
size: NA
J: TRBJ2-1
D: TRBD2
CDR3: CASRTSGIHEQFF
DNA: TGTGCCAGCCGGACTAGCGGGATCCATGAGCAGTTCTTC

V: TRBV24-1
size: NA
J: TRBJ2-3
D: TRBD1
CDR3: CATSRGQVTDTQYF
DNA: TGTGCCACCAGTCGTGGACAGGTAACAGATACGCAGTATTTT

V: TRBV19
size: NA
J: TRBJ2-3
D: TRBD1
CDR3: CASSMGQGPDTQYF
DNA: TGTGCCAGTAGTATGGGACAGGGGCCAGATACGCAGTATTTT

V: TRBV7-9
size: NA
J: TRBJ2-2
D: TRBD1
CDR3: CASSLYGKGQFRELFF
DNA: TGTGCCAGCAGCTTATATGGAAAGGGACAGTTCAGGGAGCTGTTTTTT

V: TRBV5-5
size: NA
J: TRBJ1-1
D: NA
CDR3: CASSKAGGTEAFF
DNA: TGTGCCAGCAGCAAGGCGGGGGGCACTGAAGCTTTCTTT

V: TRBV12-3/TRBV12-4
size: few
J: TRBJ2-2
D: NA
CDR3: CASLRVSGELFF
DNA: TGTGCCAGCCTCAGGGTCTCCGGGGAGCTGTTTTTT

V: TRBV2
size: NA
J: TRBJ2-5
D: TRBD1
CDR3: CASRDDRGGQETQYF
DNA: TGTGCCAGCAGGGATGACAGGGGCGGTCAAGAGACCCAGTACTTC

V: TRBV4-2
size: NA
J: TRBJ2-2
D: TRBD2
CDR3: CASSQLGLAGERTGELFF
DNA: TGTGCCAGCAGCCAGCTGGGACTAGCGGGAGAGCGGACCGGGGAGCTGTTTTTT

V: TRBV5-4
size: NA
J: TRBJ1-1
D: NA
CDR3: CASSLLDRNTEAFF
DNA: TGTGCCAGCAGCTTGTTGGACAGGAACACTGAAGCTTTCTTT

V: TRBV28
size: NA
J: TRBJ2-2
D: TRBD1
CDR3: CASTRQGGTGELFF
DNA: TGTGCCAGCACCCGACAGGGGGGCACCGGGGAGCTGTTTTTT

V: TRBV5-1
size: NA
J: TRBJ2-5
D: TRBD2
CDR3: CASSLRGEETQYF
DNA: TGCGCCAGCAGCTTGCGGGGGGAAGAGACCCAGTACTTC

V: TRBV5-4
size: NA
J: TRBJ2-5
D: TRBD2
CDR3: CASRPGTSGRLETQYF
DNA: TGTGCCAGCAGACCCGGGACTAGCGGGAGATTAGAGACCCAGTACTTC

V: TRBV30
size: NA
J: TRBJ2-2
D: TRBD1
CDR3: CAWTAGQGKTGELFF
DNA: TGTGCCTGGACTGCGGGACAGGGGAAGACCGGGGAGCTGTTTTTT

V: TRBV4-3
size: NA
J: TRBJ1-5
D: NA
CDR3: CASSPILGEEQPQHF
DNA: TGCGCCAGCAGCCCTATTCTAGGGGAGGAGCAGCCCCAGCATTTT

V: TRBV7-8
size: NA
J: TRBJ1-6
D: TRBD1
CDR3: CASSSGDSNSPLHF
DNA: TGTGCCAGCAGCTCGGGGGACAGTAATTCACCCCTCCACTTT

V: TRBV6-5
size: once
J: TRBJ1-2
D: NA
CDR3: CASKEGPTWRGGYTF
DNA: TGTGCCAGCAAAGAGGGCCCGACATGGAGGGGTGGCTACACCTTC

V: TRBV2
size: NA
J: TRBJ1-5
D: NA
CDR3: CASIREANQPQHF
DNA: TGTGCCAGCATCAGAGAGGCTAATCAGCCCCAGCATTTT

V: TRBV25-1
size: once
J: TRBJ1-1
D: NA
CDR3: CASSTGLGTEAFF
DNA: TGTGCCAGCTCCACAGGGCTTGGCACTGAAGCTTTCTTT

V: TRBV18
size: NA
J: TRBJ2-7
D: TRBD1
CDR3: CASSPHRGYEQYF
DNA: TGTGCCAGCTCACCGCACAGGGGCTACGAGCAGTACTTC

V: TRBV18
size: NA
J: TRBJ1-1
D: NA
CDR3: CASSPTGPPNTEAFF
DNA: TGTGCCAGCTCACCGACAGGTCCTCCGAACACTGAAGCTTTCTTT

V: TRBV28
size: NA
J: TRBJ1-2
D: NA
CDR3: CAHTADSNYGYTF
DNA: TGTGCCCACACTGCGGACAGTAACTATGGCTACACCTTC

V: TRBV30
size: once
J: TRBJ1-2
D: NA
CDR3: CAWSLGQLYGYTF
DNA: TGTGCCTGGAGTCTTGGACAGCTGTATGGCTACACCTTC

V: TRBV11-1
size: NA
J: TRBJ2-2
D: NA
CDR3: CASSPTSAGELFF
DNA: TGTGCCAGCAGCCCGACTAGTGCCGGGGAGCTGTTTTTT

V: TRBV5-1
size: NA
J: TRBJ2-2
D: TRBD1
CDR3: CASRDRGRNTGELFF
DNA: TGCGCCAGCAGGGACAGGGGGAGGAACACCGGGGAGCTGTTTTTT

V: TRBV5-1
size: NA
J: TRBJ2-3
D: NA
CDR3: CASSLDPRDTQYF
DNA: TGCGCCAGCAGCTTGGACCCGCGCGATACGCAGTATTTT

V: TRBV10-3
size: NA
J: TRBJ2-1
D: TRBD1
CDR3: CAIGQGNEQFF
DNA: TGTGCCATCGGACAGGGGAATGAGCAGTTCTTC

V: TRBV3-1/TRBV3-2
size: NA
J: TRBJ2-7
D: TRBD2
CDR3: CASKSSGGYEQYF
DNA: TGTGCCAGCAAATCTAGCGGGGGCTACGAGCAGTACTTC

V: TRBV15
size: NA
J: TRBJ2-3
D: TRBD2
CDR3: CATSRSLAGGPDTDTQYF
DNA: TGTGCCACCAGCAGATCCTTAGCGGGAGGGCCAGACACAGATACGCAGTATTTT

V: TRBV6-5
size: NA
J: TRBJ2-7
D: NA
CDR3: CASSYQEEGYEQYF
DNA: TGTGCCAGCAGTTACCAAGAAGAGGGCTACGAGCAGTACTTC

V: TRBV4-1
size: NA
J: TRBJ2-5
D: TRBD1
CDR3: CASSQTGGNVGETQYF
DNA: TGCGCCAGCAGCCAAACAGGGGGCAACGTGGGAGAGACCCAGTACTTC

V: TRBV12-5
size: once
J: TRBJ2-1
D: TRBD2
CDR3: CASGQSTGTSGFYNEQFF
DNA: TGTGCTAGTGGTCAGTCTACCGGGACTAGCGGGTTCTACAATGAGCAGTTCTTC

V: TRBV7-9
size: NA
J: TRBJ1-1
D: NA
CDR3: CASSLNSGAEAFF
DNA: TGTGCCAGCAGCTTAAATAGCGGGGCTGAAGCTTTCTTT

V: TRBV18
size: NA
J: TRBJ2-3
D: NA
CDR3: CASSRSDGSEGDTQYF
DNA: TGTGCCAGCTCACGGTCGGACGGGAGCGAAGGAGATACGCAGTATTTT

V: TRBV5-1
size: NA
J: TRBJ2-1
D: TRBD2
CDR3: CASSWGTSGNLEQFF
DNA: TGCGCCAGCAGCTGGGGGACTAGCGGGAATCTTGAGCAGTTCTTC

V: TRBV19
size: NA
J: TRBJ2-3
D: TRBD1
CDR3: CASRDRGRTDTQYF
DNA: TGTGCCAGTAGGGACAGGGGGCGGACAGATACGCAGTATTTT

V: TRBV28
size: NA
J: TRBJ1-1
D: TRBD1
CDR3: CASSLGDRPTGAFF
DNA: TGTGCCAGCAGTTTAGGGGACAGGCCTACAGGGGCTTTCTTT

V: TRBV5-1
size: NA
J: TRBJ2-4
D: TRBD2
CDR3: CASSPLGTSRNIQYF
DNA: TGCGCCAGCAGCCCCCTAGGGACTAGCAGAAACATTCAGTACTTC

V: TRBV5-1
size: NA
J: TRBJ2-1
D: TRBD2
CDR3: CASVLTPGLAGGPVNEQFF
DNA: TGCGCCAGCGTCCTAACTCCGGGACTAGCGGGAGGGCCCGTCAATGAGCAGTTCTTC

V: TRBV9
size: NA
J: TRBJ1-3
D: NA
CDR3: CASSVDQIGNTIYF
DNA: TGTGCCAGCAGCGTAGACCAGATTGGAAACACCATATATTTT